The next 21 T cell receptor beta chains were all read from a single sample in a study of cytomegalovirus exposure and HLA in healthy donors. Clones were sequenced by immunoSEQ multiplex PCR, and TCRdb holds only the in-frame ones, with some missing. The sample yields 60,000 to 75,000 clones, about 96% seen once. Source material: PBMCs. The receptors originated from a man aged 18 to 30 in good health and CMV-seronegative.

V and J are TRBV7-2 and TRBJ2-5, with D possibly TRBD2 on 6 matching bases. Germline loops: CDR1 SGHTA, CDR2 FQGNSA. The CDR3 runs to 19 residues. Between the trimmed V and J ends, which lost 1 base and 0 bases, there was a span of 21 bases. The CDR3 sequence is CASSLVAVIRTGYQETQYF. CDR3 sequence (DNA): TGTGCCAGCAGCTTAGTAGCGGTTATCCGAACCGGGTACCAAGAGACCCAGTACTTC.

The V gene is TRBV2, the J gene TRBJ2-5; 8 bases are shared with TRBD2. This CDR3 region has 14 residues. Germline CDR1 and CDR2: SNHLY and FYNNEI. V trimming: 4 bases; J trimming: 1 base; junction bases outside the gene matches: 2. CDR3 sequence: CASSAGGGQETQYF. CDR3 bases: TGTGCCAGCAGTGCCGGGGGGGGCCAAGAGACCCAGTACTTC.

V is TRBV7-2 and J is TRBJ2-5, with 10 bases identical to TRBD1. The CDR3 sequence is 15 residues long. The germline V gene has CDR1 SGHTA and CDR2 FQGNSA. The J segment lost 6 bases and the V segment lost 4 bases, leaving 8 bases of the junction unmatched. CDR3 nucleotide sequence: TGTGCCAGCAGCTCACGGGACAGGGGCACCAAGACCCAGTACTTC. The encoded protein is CASSSRDRGTKTQYF.

J is TRBJ1-5 and V is TRBV4-1; TRBD1 is a possible D gene (6 bases). This CDR3 contains 17 residues. CDR1 and CDR2 from the germline V gene are MGHRA and YSYEKL. V was cut by 3 bases and J by 7 bases, with 22 bases left in between. The CDR3 loop is CASSHFPGGRREQPQHF. The CDR3 coding sequence is TGCGCCAGCAGCCACTTCCCGGGGGGCCGAAGAGAGCAGCCCCAGCATTTT.

The chain combines TRBV4-2 with TRBJ2-5; D is unclear. Germline CDR1 and CDR2: LGHNA and YNFKEQ. V was trimmed by 0 bases and J by 4 bases, leaving 3 bases between them. CDR3 length equals 12 residues. Here the CDR3 reads CASSQDRETQYF. The CDR3, as DNA: TGTGCCAGCAGCCAAGATAGAGAGACCCAGTACTTC.

The genes are TRBV27 and TRBJ1-5; 8 nucleotides match TRBD1. This CDR3 is built from 14 residues. With V trimmed by 5 bases and J by 5 bases, 5 bases remained unmatched. Looked up from germline, CDR1 is MNHEY and CDR2 is SMNVEV (reference sequence). CDR3 loop: CASSQDRGYQPQHF. In DNA, the CDR3 is TGTGCCAGCAGTCAAGACAGGGGATATCAGCCCCAGCATTTT.

The CDR3: CASSRKQGNGLIRFRDEQYF. DNA for the CDR3: TGTGCCAGCAGTCGGAAACAGGGAAACGGTTTAATTCGATTCCGAGACGAGCAGTACTTC. The genes are TRBV28 and TRBJ2-7, with D possibly TRBD1 on 6 matching bases. CDR3 length: 20 residues. Germline CDR1 reads MDHEN; CDR2 reads SYDVKM. V was trimmed by 5 bases and J by 5 bases, leaving 34 bases between them. Drawing the rest from reference TRBV28 and TRBJ2-7, the complete variable domain is DVKVTQSSRYLVKRTGEKVFLECVQDMDHENMFWYRQDPGLGLRLIYFSYDVKMKEKGDIPEGYSVSREKKERFSLILESASTNQTSMYLCASSRKQGNGLIRFRDEQYFGPGTRLTVT.

The chain carries TRBV5-8 and TRBJ1-1, with D uncertain. Trimming removed 0 bases at V and 0 bases at J, with 15 bases between. CDR1 is SGHTS, CDR2 YDEGEE, per germline. The CDR3 has 17 amino acids. This CDR3 is CASSLGLSLGMNTEAFF. CDR3 nucleotide sequence: TGTGCCAGCAGCTTGGGGCTGAGCCTCGGGATGAACACTGAAGCTTTCTTT.

The rearrangement uses TRBV5-6 and TRBJ2-6, with 7 bases matching TRBD1. The junction had 15 bases not matched to a gene; V was cut back by 7 bases and J by 2 bases. Germline assignment: CDR1 SGHDT and CDR2 YYEEEE. The CDR3 consists of 18 residues. CDR3 DNA: TGTGCCAGCTCCTCTTCAATACAGGGGACCGCTGGGGCCAACGTCCTGACTTTC. Amino acids: CASSSSIQGTAGANVLTF.

This chain links TRBV2 with TRBJ2-4, with D perhaps TRBD1 (6 bases). The CDR3 consists of 12 residues. CDR1 SNHLY and CDR2 FYNNEI come from the germline V gene. The V end was cut by 6 bases, the J end by 12 bases, with 15 bases between. CDR3 sequence reads: CASRDRVVDQYF. The CDR3 region has the DNA TGTGCCAGCAGGGACAGAGTAGTGGATCAGTACTTC.

The V and J genes are TRBV5-1 and TRBJ2-2; perhaps TRBD2 as D (6 bases). CDR1 and CDR2 (germline): SGHRS, YFSETQ. Between the trimmed V and J ends, which lost 0 bases and 5 bases, there was a span of 20 bases. The CDR3 runs to 18 residues. The CDR3 region is CASSLGVAGRAGTGELFF. As DNA, the CDR3 is TGCGCCAGCAGCTTGGGCGTTGCGGGGCGGGCAGGAACCGGGGAGCTGTTTTTT.

The V and J genes are TRBV5-1 and TRBJ2-1; tentative D call: TRBD1 (5 bases). Per germline, CDR1 SGHRS and CDR2 YFSETQ. Trimming took 1 base from V and 4 from J, leaving 9 bases between them. The CDR3 is 14 amino acids. DNA for the CDR3: TGCGCCAGCAGCTTGCTTGGGGCGTACAATGAGCAGTTCTTC. This encodes CASSLLGAYNEQFF.

The CDR3 DNA sequence: TGTGCCAGCAGTTCGACTAGACTTAATGGTCGGCAGTACTTC. Translated: CASSSTRLNGRQYF. The chain recombines TRBV28 with TRBJ2-7, with D maybe TRBD2 (6 bases). Germline CDR1 and CDR2: MDHEN and SYDVKM. The germline V and J ends were trimmed by 4 bases and 9 bases, with 19 bases remaining between them. The CDR3 spans 14 residues. Variable domain in full (rest from reference TRBV28 and TRBJ2-7): DVKVTQSSRYLVKRTGEKVFLECVQDMDHENMFWYRQDPGLGLRLIYFSYDVKMKEKGDIPEGYSVSREKKERFSLILESASTNQTSMYLCASSSTRLNGRQYFGPGTRLTVT.

This rearrangement joins TRBV7-2 to TRBJ1-1; TRBD1 matches 8 bases. J gave up 1 base and V 3 bases, and 1 base lay outside the gene matches. The length of the CDR3 is 14 residues. The V gene's germline CDR1 is SGHTA and CDR2 FQGNSA. The CDR3 loop is CASSFTGGNTEAFF. Here the CDR3 DNA reads TGTGCCAGCAGCTTTACAGGGGGGAACACTGAAGCTTTCTTT.

Turning to this clone: Other DNA sequences in the sample encode the same CDR3. The J gene is TRBJ2-7, the V gene TRBV29-1; 8 nucleotides align to TRBD2. The CDR3 length is 14 residues. Per germline, CDR1 SQVTM and CDR2 ANQGSEA. The V gene end was trimmed by 1 base and the J gene end by 1 base; junction bases not matched to a gene: 3. CDR3 loop: CSVEGSGESYEQYF. The CDR3 DNA reads TGCAGCGTTGAAGGTAGCGGGGAGTCCTACGAGCAGTACTTC.

The V gene is TRBV18, the J gene TRBJ2-7, with 10 bases that match TRBD2. Germline CDR1 KGHSH, CDR2 LQKENI. J lost 7 bases, V lost 6 bases, and 9 bases had no gene match. The CDR3 runs 14 residues. CDR3: CASSPTSGLLEQYF. DNA of the CDR3: TGTGCCAGCTCTCCGACTAGCGGGCTCCTGGAGCAGTACTTC.

The rearrangement links TRBV7-9 to TRBJ1-1; D gene ambiguous. The length of the CDR3 is 16 residues. Trimming removed 0 bases from V and 4 bases from J, with 15 bases in between. The germline gives CDR1 SEHNR, CDR2 FQNEAQ (reference sequence). CDR3 DNA: TGTGCCAGCAGCTTAGCGGTGACCCGACTGGTCACTGAAGCTTTCTTT. Protein product: CASSLAVTRLVTEAFF. The full variable domain, completed using reference TRBV7-9 and TRBJ1-1, is DTGVSQNPRHKITKRGQNVTFRCDPISEHNRLYWYRQTLGQGPEFLTYFQNEAQLEKSRLLSDRFSAERPKGSFSTLEIQRTEQGDSAMYLCASSLAVTRLVTEAFFGQGTRLTVV.

The rearrangement joins TRBV4-1 to TRBJ2-2; TRBD2 aligns across 11 bases. The J segment lost 3 bases and the V segment lost 0 bases, leaving 9 bases of the junction unmatched. The CDR3 length is 19 residues. Germline V CDR1 and CDR2: MGHRA, YSYEKL. CDR3 in amino acids: CASSQEPGLAGADTGELFF. CDR3 DNA sequence: TGCGCCAGCAGCCAAGAACCCGGACTAGCGGGTGCGGACACCGGGGAGCTGTTTTTT.

The chain links TRBV9 to TRBJ2-2, with D uncertain. CDR3 length equals 15 residues. Trimming shortened V by 4 bases and J by 0 bases, and 10 bases separated the two germline ends. Germline assignment: CDR1 SGDLS and CDR2 YYNGEE. The CDR3 bases are TGTGCCAGCAGCTCCGACGACACGAACACCGGGGAGCTGTTTTTT. It is translated as CASSSDDTNTGELFF. Supplemented by reference TRBV9 and TRBJ2-2, the full variable domain reads DSGVTQTPKHLITATGQRVTLRCSPRSGDLSVYWYQQSLDQGLQFLIQYYNGEERAKGNILERFSAQQFPDLHSELNLSSLELGDSALYFCASSSDDTNTGELFFGEGSRLTVL.

V and J are TRBV5-1 and TRBJ1-5; 9 positions agree with TRBD1. This CDR3 region has 18 residues. J lost 1 base, V lost 4 bases, and 12 bases had no gene match. CDR1 and CDR2 (germline): SGHRS, YFSETQ. Here the CDR3 DNA reads TGCGCCAGCAGCATATCGCCGGGACAGGGAGAGAGCAATCAGCCCCAGCATTTT. It codes for CASSISPGQGESNQPQHF.

The chain joins TRBV27 to TRBJ1-4; tentative D call: TRBD1 (5 bases). CDR3 length: 12 amino acids. Trimming pared 8 bases from V and 5 bases from J, leaving 9 bases between. CDR1 and CDR2 (germline): MNHEY, SMNVEV (reference sequence). The CDR3 spells CASWGGNEKLFF. Here the CDR3 DNA reads TGTGCCAGCTGGGGGGGGAATGAAAAACTGTTTTTT.